This T cell receptor (beta chain) is from a study of beta chain features in type 1 diabetes. Study results and caveats: VDJ junctions in type 1 diabetes patients carried more deletions and fewer insertions. PCR may have favored shorter templates equally in patients and controls. TCRB CDR3 length was moderately but significantly reduced in all four CD4+ subsets of Type 1 diabetes patients.

On this clone itself: As yet, its antigen is unknown.

Expressed TCRB transcripts were sequenced because the entire RNA isolate underwent reverse transcription. Sequencing was performed with immunoSEQ multiplex PCR; in TCRdb, only in-frame clones are kept and a portion is missing. Among hundreds of thousands of clones, over 11% were seen once, and the ten largest hold roughly 0.04%. This CDR3 has 14 residues. Germline V gene sequence: CDR1 SGHDT, CDR2 YYEEEE. Germline trimming cut 5 bases from V and 2 bases from J; bases unmatched to any gene: 6. The chain links TRBV5-6 to TRBJ2-7, with 8 bases matching TRBD1. The TCR sequence derives from a man younger than 35 with type 1 diabetes. The sample comprised naive CD4+ T cells from blood. The DNA of the CDR3 is TGTGCCAGCAGGGGGGGACAGGCGCCCTACGAGCAGTACTTC. Protein sequence: CASRGGQAPYEQYF.